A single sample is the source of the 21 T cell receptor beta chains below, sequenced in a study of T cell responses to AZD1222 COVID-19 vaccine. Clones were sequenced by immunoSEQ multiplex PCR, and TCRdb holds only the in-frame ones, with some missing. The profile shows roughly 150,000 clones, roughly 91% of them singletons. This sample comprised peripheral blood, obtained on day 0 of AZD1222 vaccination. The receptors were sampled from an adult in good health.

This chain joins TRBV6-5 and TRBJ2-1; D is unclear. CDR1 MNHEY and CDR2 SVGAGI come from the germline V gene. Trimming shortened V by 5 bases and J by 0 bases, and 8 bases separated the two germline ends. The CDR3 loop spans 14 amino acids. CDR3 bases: TGTGCCAGCAGTCCTACCCGCTCCTACAATGAGCAGTTCTTC. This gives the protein CASSPTRSYNEQFF.

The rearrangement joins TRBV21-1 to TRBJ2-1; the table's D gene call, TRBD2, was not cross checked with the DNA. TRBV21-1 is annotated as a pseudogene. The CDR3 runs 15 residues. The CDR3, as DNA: TGTGCCAGCAGCAAAGAAGCAGCGGGTTACAATGAGCAGTTCTTC. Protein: CASSKEAAGYNEQFF.

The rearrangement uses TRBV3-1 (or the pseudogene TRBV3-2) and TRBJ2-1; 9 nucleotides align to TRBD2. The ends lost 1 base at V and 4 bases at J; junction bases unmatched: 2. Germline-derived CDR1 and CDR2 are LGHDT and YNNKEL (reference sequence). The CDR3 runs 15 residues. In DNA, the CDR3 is TGTGCCAGCAGCCAAGCTGCGGGGGGGTACAATGAGCAGTTCTTC. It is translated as CASSQAAGGYNEQFF.

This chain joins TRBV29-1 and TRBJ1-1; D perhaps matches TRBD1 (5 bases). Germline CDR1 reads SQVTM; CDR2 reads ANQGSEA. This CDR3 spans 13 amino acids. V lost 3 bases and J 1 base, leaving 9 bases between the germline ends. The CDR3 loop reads CSVESQGNTEAFF. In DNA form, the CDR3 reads TGCAGCGTTGAGTCGCAGGGGAACACTGAAGCTTTCTTT. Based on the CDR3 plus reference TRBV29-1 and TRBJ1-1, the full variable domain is SAVISQKPSRDICQRGTSLTIQCQVDSQVTMMFWYRQQPGQSLTLIATANQGSEATYESGFVIDKFPISRPNLTFSTLTVSNMSPEDSSIYLCSVESQGNTEAFFGQGTRLTVV.

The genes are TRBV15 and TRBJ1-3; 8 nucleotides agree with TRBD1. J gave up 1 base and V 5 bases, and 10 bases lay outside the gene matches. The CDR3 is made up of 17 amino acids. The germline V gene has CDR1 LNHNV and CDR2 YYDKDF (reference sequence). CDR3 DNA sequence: TGTGCCACCAGCCCCGACAGGGGAATCTGGTCTGGAAACACCATATATTTT. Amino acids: CATSPDRGIWSGNTIYF.

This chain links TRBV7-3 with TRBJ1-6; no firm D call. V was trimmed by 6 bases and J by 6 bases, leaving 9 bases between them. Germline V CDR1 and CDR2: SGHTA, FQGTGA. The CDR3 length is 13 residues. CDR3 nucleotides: TGTGCCAGCAGATTAGTCCCTAATTCACCCCTCCACTTT. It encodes CASRLVPNSPLHF.

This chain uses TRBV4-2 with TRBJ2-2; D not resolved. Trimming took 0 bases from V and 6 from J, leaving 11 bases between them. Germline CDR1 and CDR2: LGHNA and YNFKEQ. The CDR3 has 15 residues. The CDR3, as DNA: TGTGCCAGCAGCCAAGAAGGTGGAGTTTCCGGGGAGCTGTTTTTT. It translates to CASSQEGGVSGELFF.

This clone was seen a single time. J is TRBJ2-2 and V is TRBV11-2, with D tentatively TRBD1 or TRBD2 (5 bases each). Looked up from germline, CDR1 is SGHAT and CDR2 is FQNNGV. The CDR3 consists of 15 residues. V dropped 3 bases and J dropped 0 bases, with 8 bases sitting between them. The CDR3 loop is CASSFGTANTGELFF. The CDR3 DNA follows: TGTGCCAGCAGCTTTGGGACGGCGAACACCGGGGAGCTGTTTTTT.

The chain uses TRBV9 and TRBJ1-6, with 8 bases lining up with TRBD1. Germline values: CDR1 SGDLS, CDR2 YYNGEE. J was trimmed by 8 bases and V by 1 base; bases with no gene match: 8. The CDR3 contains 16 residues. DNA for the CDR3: TGTGCCAGCAGCGTATTTTCAGGGGGCGAGTATTCACCCCTCCACTTT. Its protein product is CASSVFSGGEYSPLHF.

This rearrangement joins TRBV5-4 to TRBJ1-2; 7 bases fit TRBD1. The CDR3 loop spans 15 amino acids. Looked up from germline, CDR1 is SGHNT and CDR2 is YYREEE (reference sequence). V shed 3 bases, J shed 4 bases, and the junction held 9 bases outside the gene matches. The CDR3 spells CASSSGTDFGYGYTF. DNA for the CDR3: TGTGCCAGCAGCTCCGGGACAGACTTTGGCTATGGCTACACCTTC.

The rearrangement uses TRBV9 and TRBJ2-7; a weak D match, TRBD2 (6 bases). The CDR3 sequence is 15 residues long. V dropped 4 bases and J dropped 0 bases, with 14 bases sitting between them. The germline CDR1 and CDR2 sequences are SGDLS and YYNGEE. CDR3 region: CASSIGGGYSYEQYF. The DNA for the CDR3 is TGTGCCAGCAGCATCGGGGGTGGTTACTCCTACGAGCAGTACTTC.

In nucleotides, the CDR3 is TGTGCCAGCAGTATGACCCGGGCTAGCGGGTCTACCCAGTACTTC. It translates to CASSMTRASGSTQYF. The chain has TRBV28 and TRBJ2-5, with TRBD2 matching 8 bases. There are 15 residues in the CDR3. Germline V gene sequence: CDR1 MDHEN, CDR2 SYDVKM. The ends lost 5 bases at V and 8 bases at J; junction bases unmatched: 13.

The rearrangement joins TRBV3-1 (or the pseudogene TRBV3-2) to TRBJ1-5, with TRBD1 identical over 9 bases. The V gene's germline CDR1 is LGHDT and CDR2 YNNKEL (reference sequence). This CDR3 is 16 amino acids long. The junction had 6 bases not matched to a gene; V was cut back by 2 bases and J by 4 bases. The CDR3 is CASSQHPGTGNQPQHF. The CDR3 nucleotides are TGTGCCAGCAGCCAACACCCGGGGACAGGGAATCAGCCCCAGCATTTT.

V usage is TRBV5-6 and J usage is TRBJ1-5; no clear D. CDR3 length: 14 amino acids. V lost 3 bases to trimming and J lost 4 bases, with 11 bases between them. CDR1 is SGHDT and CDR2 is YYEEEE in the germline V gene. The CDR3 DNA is TGTGCCAGCAGCTATTGGGAGAGGAATCAGCCCCAGCATTTT. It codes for CASSYWERNQPQHF.

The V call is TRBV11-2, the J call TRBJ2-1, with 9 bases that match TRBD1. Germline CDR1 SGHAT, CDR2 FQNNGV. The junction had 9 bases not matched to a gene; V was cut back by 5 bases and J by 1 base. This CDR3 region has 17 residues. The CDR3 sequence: CASSTRTGDKSYNEQFF. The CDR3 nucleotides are TGTGCCAGCAGCACTAGGACAGGGGATAAGTCCTACAATGAGCAGTTCTTC.

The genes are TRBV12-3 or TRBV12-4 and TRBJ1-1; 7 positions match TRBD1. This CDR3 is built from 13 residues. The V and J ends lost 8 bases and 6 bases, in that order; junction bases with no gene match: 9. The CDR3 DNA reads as TGTGCCAGCCTTACAGGGGTCGTAGCTGAAGCTTTCTTT. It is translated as CASLTGVVAEAFF.

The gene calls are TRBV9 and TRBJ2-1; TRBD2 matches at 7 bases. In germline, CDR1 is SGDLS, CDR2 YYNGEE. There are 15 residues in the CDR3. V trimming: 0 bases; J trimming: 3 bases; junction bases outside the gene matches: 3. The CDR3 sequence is CASSVDVAGYNEQFF. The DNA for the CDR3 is TGTGCCAGCAGCGTAGACGTAGCGGGCTACAATGAGCAGTTCTTC.

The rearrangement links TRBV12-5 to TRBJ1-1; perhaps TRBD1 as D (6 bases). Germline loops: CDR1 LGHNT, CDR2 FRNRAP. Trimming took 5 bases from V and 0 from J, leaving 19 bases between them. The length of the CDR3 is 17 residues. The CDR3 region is CASGPGQLGDLNTEAFF. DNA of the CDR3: TGTGCTAGTGGTCCAGGACAGCTTGGAGACTTGAACACTGAAGCTTTCTTT.

The CDR3 spells CASSYLDRVSEQYF. The CDR3 DNA reads TGTGCCAGCAGTTACCTCGACAGGGTGAGCGAGCAGTACTTC. The V gene is TRBV27, the J gene TRBJ2-7; 7 nucleotides agree with TRBD1. V shed 4 bases and J 6 bases; nucleotides not matched to a gene: 9. CDR1 is MNHEY, CDR2 SMNVEV, per germline (reference sequence). The CDR3 runs to 14 residues.

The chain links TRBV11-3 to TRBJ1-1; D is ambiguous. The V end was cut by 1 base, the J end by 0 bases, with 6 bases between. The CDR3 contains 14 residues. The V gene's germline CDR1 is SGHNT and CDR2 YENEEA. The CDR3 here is CASSLGALNTEAFF. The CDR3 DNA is TGTGCCAGCAGCTTAGGGGCCTTGAACACTGAAGCTTTCTTT.

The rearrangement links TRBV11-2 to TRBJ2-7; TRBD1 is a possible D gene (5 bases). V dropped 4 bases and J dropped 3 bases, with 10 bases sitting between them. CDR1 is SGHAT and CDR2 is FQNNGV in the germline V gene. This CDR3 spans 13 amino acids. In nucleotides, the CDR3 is TGTGCCAGCAGCTATAGGGGCGACTACGAGCAGTACTTC. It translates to CASSYRGDYEQYF. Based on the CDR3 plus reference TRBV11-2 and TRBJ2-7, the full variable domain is EAGVAQSPRYKIIEKRQSVAFWCNPISGHATLYWYQQILGQGPKLLIQFQNNGVVDDSQLPKDRFSAERLKGVDSTLKIQPAKLEDSAVYLCASSYRGDYEQYFGPGTRLTVT.